The T cell receptor (beta chain) under discussion was sequenced for a study of metastatic and nonmetastatic thyroid tumors. The wider study: Patients with malignant and benign thyroid disease provided blood and tumor or nodule tissue, whose repertoires were compared.

This clone was recorded many times. Among the patients, none had received any treatment before thyroid surgery. The CDR3 consists of 13 residues. Germline V gene lookup returns CDR1 SGHDT and CDR2 YYEEEE. V lost 4 bases to trimming and J lost 14 bases; unmatched junction nucleotides: 3. TCRdb reprocessed the PCR reads via MiXCR. The profile shows 16,000 or so clones, approximately 25% of them singletons. The sample comprised tumor tissue. The V gene is TRBV5-6, the J gene TRBJ2-1; TRBD2 aligns across 16 bases. This TCR was recovered from a male donor with papillary thyroid cancer or a benign thyroid nodule (not recorded which). Some clones in this sample may be carry-over from other donors' samples. The CDR3: CASSPGLAGGKFF. CDR3 coding DNA: TGTGCCAGCAGCCCGGGACTAGCGGGAGGGAAGTTCTTC.